This entry lists 24 T cell receptor beta chains sequenced from one sample in a study of blood T cell repertoires in COVID-19. Some clones are missing from TCRdb's copy, which holds only in-frame ones; the method was immunoSEQ multiplex PCR. The sample consists of some 130,000 clones, approximately 78% of them appearing once. The sample comprised peripheral blood. Source of these receptors: a man aged 60 to 69 who had recovered from COVID-19.

This CDR3 reads CARCLRQGLAKNIQYF. Here the CDR3 DNA reads TGTGCTAGGTGTTTAAGGCAGGGATTAGCCAAAAACATTCAGTACTTC. The chain couples TRBV12-5 to TRBJ2-4, with D maybe TRBD1 (5 bases). This CDR3 region has 16 residues. V was trimmed by 9 bases and J by 0 bases, leaving 18 bases between them. CDR1 is LGHNT, CDR2 FRNRAP, per germline.

J is TRBJ2-2 and V is TRBV27; TRBD1 matches at 9 bases. CDR3 size: 18 residues. Trimming took 1 base from V and 2 from J; bases not matched to a gene: 8. Germline V gene data show CDR1 as MNHEY and CDR2 as SMNVEV (reference sequence). CDR3: CASSLLGQGPQNTGELFF. CDR3 nucleotide sequence: TGTGCCAGCAGTTTATTGGGACAGGGTCCACAAAACACCGGGGAGCTGTTTTTT.

The V call is TRBV2, the J call TRBJ2-5, with D hard to call. The germline V gene encodes CDR1 SNHLY and CDR2 FYNNEI. The CDR3 extends over 14 amino acids. Deletions cut 7 bases from V and 2 bases from J, with 14 bases between. This CDR3 reads CASTHRSPQETQYF. CDR3 DNA sequence: TGTGCCAGCACCCACCGGAGCCCTCAAGAGACCCAGTACTTC.

The rearrangement joins TRBV28 to TRBJ2-5; 7 bases are shared with TRBD2. The V and J ends lost 2 bases and 3 bases, in that order; junction bases with no gene match: 12. Per the germline V gene, CDR1 is MDHEN and CDR2 is SYDVKM. The CDR3 length is 17 residues. Here the CDR3 reads CASSLAAGARVEETQYF. Here the CDR3 DNA reads TGTGCCAGCAGTTTAGCGGCGGGAGCTAGGGTCGAAGAGACCCAGTACTTC.

Written as DNA, the CDR3 is TGTGCCAGCAGCCCCCGGCGGACTAATGAAAAACTGTTTTTT. As protein: CASSPRRTNEKLFF. This chain uses TRBV7-8 with TRBJ1-4, with D hard to call. Germline V gives CDR1 SGHVS, CDR2 FQNEAQ. V lost 5 bases and J 2 bases, leaving 9 bases between the germline ends. There are 14 residues in the CDR3.

The chain carries TRBV7-9 and TRBJ2-7, with D perhaps matching TRBD2 (7 bases). The CDR3 consists of 14 residues. The V and J ends lost 3 bases and 2 bases respectively, with 11 bases between them. The germline gives CDR1 SEHNR, CDR2 FQNEAQ (reference sequence). The CDR3 region has the DNA TGTGCCAGCAGCTTTGGGGGGGCCACCTACGAGCAGTACTTC. It yields the protein CASSFGGATYEQYF.

The chain links TRBV5-5 to TRBJ1-6, with 7 positions matching TRBD1. CDR3 length equals 15 residues. Trimming cost V 4 bases and J 8 bases; bases outside gene matches: 9. Germline assignment: CDR1 SGHKS and CDR2 YYEKEE (reference sequence). CDR3 amino acids: CASSAGQWRDSPLHF. The CDR3, as DNA: TGTGCCAGCAGCGCGGGACAGTGGCGGGATTCACCCCTCCACTTT.

The J gene is TRBJ1-2, the V gene TRBV10-3; D is undetermined. The length of the CDR3 is 17 residues. V lost 2 bases and J lost 4, with 20 bases in between. Germline CDR1 is ENHRY and CDR2 is SYGVKD. The CDR3 region has the DNA TGTGCCATCAGTGAGCCCCAAGGCAGGAGGGATGGCTATGGCTACACCTTC. Its translation is CAISEPQGRRDGYGYTF.

The chain recombines TRBV6-5 with TRBJ1-1; TRBD1 agrees at 9 bases. Germline lookup yields CDR1 MNHEY and CDR2 SVGAGI. Trimming took 5 bases from V and 2 from J; bases not matched to a gene: 6. The length of the CDR3 is 15 residues. CDR3 amino acids: CASSRDRVGNTEAFF. CDR3 sequence (DNA): TGTGCCAGCAGTAGGGACAGGGTAGGAAACACTGAAGCTTTCTTT.

The genes are TRBV7-6 and TRBJ2-1, with D unclear. Germline V gives CDR1 SGHVS, CDR2 FNYEAQ. The length of the CDR3 is 14 residues. The V end was cut by 2 bases, the J end by 8 bases, with 13 bases between. This CDR3 is CASSLRFVGDEQFF. CDR3 DNA: TGTGCCAGCAGCTTAAGATTCGTGGGCGATGAGCAGTTCTTC.

V usage is TRBV7-2 and J usage is TRBJ2-6, with 7 positions matching TRBD1. CDR3 length equals 16 residues. Germline values: CDR1 SGHTA, CDR2 FQGNSA. The ends lost 7 bases at V and 0 bases at J; junction bases unmatched: 6. The CDR3 DNA is TGTGCCAGCACCCTCGACAGGGCCTCTGGGGCCAACGTCCTGACTTTC. Protein product: CASTLDRASGANVLTF.

This chain links TRBV7-3 with TRBJ2-5; D possibly corresponds to TRBD2 (7 bases). This CDR3 has 14 residues. V shed 5 bases and J shed 5 bases, with 15 bases lying between them. The V gene's germline CDR1 is SGHTA and CDR2 FQGTGA. CDR3 region: CASSRGGGGETQYF. The CDR3 nucleotides are TGTGCCAGCAGCAGGGGAGGGGGTGGTGAGACCCAGTACTTC.

This chain links TRBV19 with TRBJ2-7; 9 bases match TRBD2. The CDR3 spans 15 residues. V shed 4 bases, J shed 0 bases, and the junction held 4 bases outside the gene matches. CDR1 is LNHDA and CDR2 is SQIVND in the germline V gene (reference sequence). This CDR3 reads CASSTGTSLSYEQYF. Written as DNA, the CDR3 is TGTGCCAGTAGTACCGGGACTAGCCTCTCCTACGAGCAGTACTTC.

A few counts support this clone. The gene calls are TRBV7-3 and TRBJ2-1; possibly TRBD2 for D (5 bases). The V end was cut by 6 bases, the J end by 9 bases, with 21 bases between. Germline-derived CDR1 and CDR2 are SGHTA and FQGTGA. The CDR3 runs 15 residues. The CDR3 reads CASREARGSSGEQFF. The CDR3 DNA sequence: TGTGCCAGCAGGGAAGCGAGAGGGTCCTCGGGTGAGCAGTTCTTC. The full variable domain, rest sourced from reference TRBV7-3 and TRBJ2-1, is GAGVSQTPSNKVTEKGKYVELRCDPISGHTALYWYRQSLGQGPEFLIYFQGTGAADDSGLPNDRFFAVRPEGSVSTLKIQRTERGDSAVYLCASREARGSSGEQFFGPGTRLTVL.

The V gene is TRBV5-1, the J gene TRBJ2-1, with 10 bases matching TRBD1. The CDR3 length is 13 residues. Germline lookup yields CDR1 SGHRS and CDR2 YFSETQ. The J segment lost 9 bases and the V segment lost 4 bases, leaving 4 bases of the junction unmatched. Here the CDR3 reads CASSMTGGVEQFF. CDR3 DNA: TGCGCCAGCAGCATGACAGGGGGCGTTGAGCAGTTCTTC. The full variable domain, completed using reference TRBV5-1 and TRBJ2-1, is KAGVTQTPRYLIKTRGQQVTLSCSPISGHRSVSWYQQTPGQGLQFLFEYFSETQRNKGNFPGRFSGRQFSNSRSEMNVSTLELGDSALYLCASSMTGGVEQFFGPGTRLTVL.

The J gene is TRBJ2-7, the V gene TRBV24-1; 8 positions agree with TRBD1. This CDR3 region has 14 residues. Germline V gives CDR1 KGHDR, CDR2 SFDVKD. Trimming cost V 6 bases and J 0 bases; bases outside gene matches: 3. The CDR3 reads CATSQGAASYEQYF. The DNA for the CDR3 is TGTGCCACCAGTCAGGGGGCCGCCTCCTACGAGCAGTACTTC.

The genes are TRBV5-4 and TRBJ2-7; no firm D call. V was trimmed by 3 bases and J by 5 bases, leaving 12 bases between them. Germline V CDR1 and CDR2: SGHNT, YYREEE (reference sequence). The CDR3 is 13 amino acids. The DNA for the CDR3 is TGTGCCAGCAGCTCAGATCCCATGAACGAGCAGTACTTC. Protein sequence: CASSSDPMNEQYF.

The chain carries TRBV5-5 and TRBJ2-5, with TRBD1 as a possible D gene (6 bases). V was pared by 3 bases and J by 0 bases, with 12 bases between. The germline V gene encodes CDR1 SGHKS and CDR2 YYEKEE (reference sequence). This CDR3 is 15 amino acids long. CDR3 coding DNA: TGTGCCAGCAGCTGGGGGCAGGGGAACCAAGAGACCCAGTACTTC. It yields the protein CASSWGQGNQETQYF.

The J gene is TRBJ1-5, the V gene TRBV19; 8 bases are a match to TRBD1. V shed 6 bases, J shed 2 bases, and the junction held 6 bases outside the gene matches. The CDR3 is 15 amino acids. Germline CDR1 LNHDA, CDR2 SQIVND (reference sequence). The CDR3 here is CASSPDRVGNQPQHF. The CDR3, as DNA: TGTGCCAGTAGCCCGGACAGGGTGGGCAATCAGCCCCAGCATTTT.

This sequence joins TRBV2 and TRBJ2-1; D perhaps matches TRBD2 (5 bases). V lost 6 bases and J 0 bases, leaving 12 bases between the germline ends. This CDR3 spans 15 amino acids. Germline V CDR1 and CDR2: SNHLY, FYNNEI. The CDR3 bases are TGTGCCAGCAGGGGCGGGCTGAGCTCCTACAATGAGCAGTTCTTC. Translated, it gives CASRGGLSSYNEQFF.

This rearrangement joins TRBV15 to TRBJ1-2; 9 bases agree with TRBD1. V gave up 5 bases and J gave up 6 bases; unmatched junction bases: 10. Germline CDR1 is LNHNV and CDR2 is YYDKDF (reference sequence). The CDR3 length is 15 residues. The CDR3, as DNA: TGTGCCACCAGCTCCCCGGACAGGGGAAGGGATGGCTACACCTTC. It encodes CATSSPDRGRDGYTF.

The V call is TRBV9, the J call TRBJ1-1, with TRBD1 as a possible D gene (6 bases). Germline V gives CDR1 SGDLS, CDR2 YYNGEE. The germline V and J ends were trimmed by 0 bases and 4 bases, with 10 bases remaining between them. The CDR3 spans 14 residues. CDR3 loop: CASSVAGGPTEAFF. CDR3 nucleotides: TGTGCCAGCAGCGTAGCCGGGGGGCCCACTGAAGCTTTCTTT.

The count of this clone is one. The chain employs TRBV9 and TRBJ2-2; D gene ambiguous. With 1 base removed from V and 2 bases from J, the gap between germline ends came to 3 bases. This CDR3 spans 13 amino acids. CDR1 is SGDLS and CDR2 is YYNGEE in the germline V gene. The chain's CDR3 is CASSVSNTGELFF. CDR3 DNA: TGTGCCAGCAGCGTATCTAACACCGGGGAGCTGTTTTTT.

The V gene is TRBV7-2, the J gene TRBJ2-6; weak D call: TRBD1 (6 bases). The CDR3 length is 14 residues. V dropped 1 base and J dropped 12 bases, with 13 bases sitting between them. Germline lookup yields CDR1 SGHTA and CDR2 FQGNSA. CDR3 sequence reads: CASSLVWQGSVLTF. The CDR3 region has the DNA TGTGCCAGCAGCTTAGTGTGGCAGGGGAGCGTCCTGACTTTC. Variable domain in full (rest from reference TRBV7-2 and TRBJ2-6): GAGVSQSPSNKVTEKGKDVELRCDPISGHTALYWYRQSLGQGLEFLIYFQGNSAPDKSGLPSDRFSAERTGGSVSTLTIQRTQQEDSAVYLCASSLVWQGSVLTFGAGSRLTVL.